A single sample gave rise to the 32 T cell receptor beta chains below, sequenced in a study of T cells in Graves' hyperthyroidism and ophthalmopathy. Amplified TCR beta CDR3 regions derived from RNA transcripts. During a first-round RT-PCR of the TCR CDR3, the HTBI primer set was used. TCRdb re-derived calls from the multiplex PCR reads in MiXCR, one entry per CDR3 protein. This sample has 560,000 or so distinct CDR3 sequences, with more than 45% found just once. Sequencing was done on a sample of peripheral blood or thyroid tissue (not recorded which). These receptor sequences come from a woman under 30 with Graves' hyperthyroidism.

This clonotype was counted many times. This rearrangement joins TRBV19 to TRBJ1-2; the D is unclear. The CDR3 contains 12 residues. Trimming pared 10 bases from V and 4 bases from J, leaving 13 bases between. Per germline, CDR1 LNHDA and CDR2 SQIVND (reference sequence). CDR3 DNA: TGTGCCACCACGGACGGACGCTATGGCTACACCTTC. It is translated as CATTDGRYGYTF. The full variable domain, with the rest looked up from reference TRBV19 and TRBJ1-2, is DGGITQSPKYLFRKEGQNVTLSCEQNLNHDAMYWYRQDPGQGLRLIYYSQIVNDFQKGDIAEGYSVSREKKESFPLTVTSAQKNPTAFYLCATTDGRYGYTFGSGTRLTVV.

The gene calls are TRBV7-9 and TRBJ2-6, with D possibly matching TRBD1 (6 bases). This CDR3 has 13 residues. The germline gives CDR1 SEHNR, CDR2 FQNEAQ (reference sequence). The V gene lost 6 bases and the J gene lost 11 bases, with 14 bases spanning the gap. The CDR3 protein is CASSLRQADVLTF. The DNA of the CDR3 is TGTGCCAGCAGTTTACGACAGGCAGACGTCCTGACTTTC.

This clonotype came up a few times. A read error is possible here, since a much larger clone lies one base away. This sequence joins TRBV29-1 and TRBJ2-5; D not resolved. The CDR3 sequence is 12 residues long. The germline CDR1 and CDR2 sequences are SQVTM and ANQGSEA. Between the trimmed V and J ends, which lost 0 bases and 3 bases, there was a span of 5 bases. DNA of the CDR3: TGCAGCGTTGAAGATTGGGAAGAGACCCAGTACTTC. Translation: CSVEDWEETQYF. The whole variable domain, filled in from reference TRBV29-1 and TRBJ2-5, reads SAVISQKPSRDICQRGTSLTIQCQVDSQVTMMFWYRQQPGQSLTLIATANQGSEATYESGFVIDKFPISRPNLTFSTLTVSNMSPEDSSIYLCSVEDWEETQYFGPGTRLLVL.

The chain carries TRBV20-1 and TRBJ1-5; D unclear. CDR1 is DFQATT, CDR2 SNEGSKA, per germline (reference sequence). The CDR3 covers 14 residues. V was shortened by 3 bases and J by 0 bases, with 9 bases between the two germline ends. Here the CDR3 DNA reads TGCAGTGCTAGCTATTCGGATAGCAATCAGCCCCAGCATTTT. Its protein product is CSASYSDSNQPQHF.

The chain employs TRBV4-1 and TRBJ2-7, with TRBD2 as a possible D gene (5 bases). Germline assignment: CDR1 MGHRA and CDR2 YSYEKL. The V end was cut by 0 bases, the J end by 5 bases, with 11 bases between. This CDR3 contains 14 residues. This CDR3 is CASSQDGVPHEQYF. CDR3 nucleotides: TGCGCCAGCAGCCAAGACGGGGTGCCCCACGAGCAGTACTTC.

This chain uses TRBV11-2 with TRBJ2-7; no firm D call. The CDR3 totals 14 residues. V was cut by 1 base and J by 2 bases, with 9 bases left in between. Germline loops: CDR1 SGHAT, CDR2 FQNNGV. CDR3 residues: CASSLVGATYEQYF. The CDR3 region has the DNA TGTGCCAGCAGCTTAGTTGGAGCTACCTACGAGCAGTACTTC.

This clonotype was detected once. The J gene is TRBJ1-1, the V gene TRBV11-2; weak D call: TRBD1 (6 bases). Trimming stripped 3 bases from V and 4 bases from J, with 15 bases between. CDR3 length equals 15 residues. Per germline, CDR1 SGHAT and CDR2 FQNNGV. This CDR3 reads CASSFSTGLVTEAFF. The CDR3 DNA is TGTGCCAGCAGCTTCTCCACAGGGCTGGTCACTGAAGCTTTCTTT.

J is TRBJ2-5 and V is TRBV7-2; the match to TRBD2 covers 10 bases. V lost 1 base and J lost 0; bases outside the gene matches: 8. CDR3 length: 18 residues. Germline CDR1 and CDR2: SGHTA and FQGNSA. The CDR3 region has the DNA TGTGCCAGCAGCTTAGGGACTAGCGGACATTCGTACCAAGAGACCCAGTACTTC. It yields the protein CASSLGTSGHSYQETQYF.

This clonotype turned up a few times. The chain links TRBV7-9 to TRBJ1-1; D gene uncertain. The CDR3 length is 13 residues. Trimming left V 5 bases short and J 8 bases short, with 15 bases between. Germline V gene sequence: CDR1 SEHNR, CDR2 FQNEAQ (reference sequence). CDR3 sequence (DNA): TGTGCCAGCAGCCAAGTGACGGGCAACGAAGCTTTCTTT. This encodes CASSQVTGNEAFF.

This clonotype appeared many times. V gene TRBV29-1 combines with J gene TRBJ2-5; perhaps TRBD2 as D (5 bases). The CDR3 is 12 residues long. Germline values: CDR1 SQVTM, CDR2 ANQGSEA. The germline V and J ends were trimmed by 4 bases and 2 bases, with 8 bases remaining between them. In DNA form, the CDR3 reads TGCAGCGTTGCGGCGGGTCAAGAGACCCAGTACTTC. It specifies CSVAAGQETQYF.

V usage is TRBV10-3 and J usage is TRBJ1-6; D is undetermined. The CDR3 totals 13 residues. Germline V CDR1 and CDR2: ENHRY, SYGVKD. The CDR3: CVTTRAQNSPLHF. The CDR3 region has the DNA TGTGTCACCACAAGGGCCCAAAATTCACCCCTCCACTTT.

In this sample, this clonotype turned up a few times. The genes are TRBV10-3 and TRBJ1-2; D is possibly TRBD1 (6 bases). Trimming cost V 3 bases and J 8 bases, with 10 bases left between them. The CDR3 consists of 12 residues. CDR1 ENHRY and CDR2 SYGVKD come from the germline V gene. The CDR3 DNA reads TGTGCCATCAGTGACTCCGGGGGCGGCTACACCTTC. Its protein product is CAISDSGGGYTF.

In the case of this clonotype: In this CDR3 the conserved last residue, phenylalanine or tryptophan, is missing, so a read error is likely. It is unclear where the CDR3 begins or ends on the DNA, so no DNA is shown, and the CDR3 is as TCRdb lists it. V usage is TRBV7-9 and J usage is TRBJ2-7; the table gives TRBD1 as D, unverified against the DNA. The CDR3 adds up to 8 amino acids, both ends counted. Germline loops: CDR1 SEHNR, CDR2 FQNEAQ (reference sequence). CDR3: CASSPRDR.

The rearrangement links TRBV25-1 to TRBJ2-7; the D is unclear. This CDR3 has 11 amino acids. V was pared by 11 bases and J by 6 bases, with 14 bases between. The V gene's germline CDR1 is MGHDK and CDR2 SYGVNS. CDR3 sequence (DNA): TGTGCCTGGAGTGTCGTCGGCGAGCAGTACTTC. This codes for CAWSVVGEQYF.

This clonotype has a count of ten or more. The rearrangement links TRBV10-3 to TRBJ2-5, with 7 bases fitting TRBD2. The ends lost 0 bases at V and 4 bases at J; junction bases unmatched: 8. Germline values: CDR1 ENHRY, CDR2 SYGVKD. There are 16 residues in the CDR3. CDR3 sequence reads: CAISESSSGWGETQYF. The CDR3 nucleotides are TGTGCCATCAGTGAGTCGTCTAGCGGTTGGGGAGAGACCCAGTACTTC.

The rearrangement uses TRBV7-9 and TRBJ2-7; D unresolved. Germline V CDR1 and CDR2: SEHNR, FQNEAQ (reference sequence). Trimming removed 5 bases at V and 7 bases at J, with 24 bases between. This CDR3 is 16 amino acids long. CDR3 sequence: CASSRKDLVLGWEQYF. The CDR3 region has the DNA TGTGCCAGCAGCCGCAAGGACCTAGTCCTCGGGTGGGAGCAGTACTTC.

The rearrangement uses TRBV29-1 and TRBJ1-2; 9 positions match TRBD1. Unmatched junction bases numbered 13, after V lost 7 bases and J lost 7 bases. The CDR3 has 14 amino acids. Germline loops: CDR1 SQVTM, CDR2 ANQGSEA. The CDR3: CSGGGAGQGTGYTF. As DNA, the CDR3 is TGCAGCGGGGGGGGGGCGGGACAGGGAACTGGCTACACCTTC.

In its sample, this clonotype was seen a few times. CDR3 loop: CATSDFTGGSYEQYF. CDR3 DNA: TGTGCCACCAGTGATTTCACAGGGGGTTCCTACGAGCAGTACTTC. The chain has TRBV24-1 and TRBJ2-7; 8 bases fit TRBD1. The J segment lost 1 base and the V segment lost 1 base, leaving 2 bases of the junction unmatched. There are 15 residues in the CDR3. Germline CDR1 KGHDR, CDR2 SFDVKD.

The chain combines TRBV19 with TRBJ1-1; D possibly corresponds to TRBD1 (6 bases). Germline lookup yields CDR1 LNHDA and CDR2 SQIVND (reference sequence). The CDR3 extends over 14 amino acids. Trimming pared 5 bases from V and 3 bases from J, leaving 13 bases between. CDR3 protein: CASSLPQGYTEAFF. The CDR3 DNA reads as TGTGCCAGTAGTCTCCCCCAGGGGTACACTGAAGCTTTCTTT.

The chain is built from TRBV29-1 and TRBJ2-7, with 9 bases matching TRBD2. Looked up from germline, CDR1 is SQVTM and CDR2 is ANQGSEA. The CDR3 has 12 amino acids. The CDR3 DNA sequence: TGCAGTTCGGGACTAGCAGGCTACGAGCAGTACTTC. Translated: CSSGLAGYEQYF.

The V and J genes are TRBV5-1 and TRBJ2-7; tentatively, D is TRBD1 or TRBD2 (5 bases each). V lost 4 bases and J 3 bases, leaving 17 bases between the germline ends. The CDR3 is made up of 15 amino acids. CDR1 and CDR2 (germline): SGHRS, YFSETQ. In DNA form, the CDR3 reads TGCGCCAGCAGCCAACTACCGGGACGGAGCTACGAGCAGTACTTC. As protein: CASSQLPGRSYEQYF.

This clonotype appeared many times. V and J are TRBV7-9 and TRBJ1-6; D is unclear. V lost 8 bases to trimming and J lost 6 bases, with 11 bases between them. Germline CDR1 and CDR2: SEHNR and FQNEAQ (reference sequence). The CDR3 loop spans 13 amino acids. In nucleotides, the CDR3 is TGTGCCAGCCTGACTGGGGTTAATTCACCCCTCCACTTT. The encoded protein is CASLTGVNSPLHF.

This sequence joins TRBV19 and TRBJ2-6; maybe TRBD1 (5 bases). This CDR3 has 15 amino acids. V dropped 3 bases and J dropped 1 base, with 7 bases sitting between them. Germline V CDR1 and CDR2: LNHDA, SQIVND (reference sequence). CDR3 sequence reads: CASSMQGSGANVLTF. For the CDR3, the DNA is TGTGCCAGTAGTATGCAGGGTTCTGGGGCCAACGTCCTGACTTTC.

This chain links TRBV5-1 with TRBJ2-5; no reliable D call. Germline lookup yields CDR1 SGHRS and CDR2 YFSETQ. The CDR3 is 14 amino acids. With 0 bases removed from V and 5 bases from J, the gap between germline ends came to 11 bases. The CDR3 loop reads CASSLEASRETQYF. The CDR3 DNA reads TGCGCCAGCAGCTTGGAGGCCAGTCGGGAGACCCAGTACTTC.

This clonotype was detected only a few times. CDR3 nucleotides: TGTGCCAGCAGCGTTTTAACAGGAGGCTGGGACGAGCAGTACTTC. This encodes CASSVLTGGWDEQYF. V usage is TRBV7-9 and J usage is TRBJ2-7; TRBD1 or TRBD2 may be the D gene (5 bases each). Between the trimmed V and J ends, which lost 5 bases and 5 bases, there was a span of 19 bases. CDR3 length: 15 amino acids. Looked up from germline, CDR1 is SEHNR and CDR2 is FQNEAQ (reference sequence).

This clonotype appeared a few times. V is TRBV20-1 and J is TRBJ1-5, with no clear D. V lost 0 bases and J lost 6, with 15 bases in between. The CDR3 is made up of 15 amino acids. From germline, CDR1 is DFQATT and CDR2 SNEGSKA (reference sequence). The CDR3 sequence: CSARDAGSIRQPQHF. CDR3 sequence (DNA): TGCAGTGCTAGAGATGCGGGGTCGATACGTCAGCCCCAGCATTTT.

This clonotype was counted at least ten times. The V and J genes are TRBV7-8 and TRBJ2-5; no firm D call. CDR1 is SGHVS and CDR2 is FQNEAQ in the germline V gene. V shed 5 bases and J shed 1 base, with 5 bases lying between them. The CDR3 spans 12 residues. The CDR3, as DNA: TGTGCCAGCAGCACCTTCCAAGAGACCCAGTACTTC. It codes for CASSTFQETQYF.

This chain connects TRBV24-1 to TRBJ2-7; D may be TRBD1 (6 bases). The CDR3 is 13 residues long. Germline CDR1 is KGHDR and CDR2 is SFDVKD. Trimming removed 9 bases from V and 5 bases from J, with 16 bases in between. The DNA of the CDR3 is TGTGCCACCTCTCCACAGGGCCACAACGAGCAGTACTTC. Translating gives CATSPQGHNEQYF.

This clonotype was detected ten times or more. The chain recombines TRBV15 with TRBJ2-7; 9 bases match TRBD1. CDR1 and CDR2 (germline): LNHNV, YYDKDF (reference sequence). V shed 5 bases and J 3 bases; nucleotides not matched to a gene: 11. The length of the CDR3 is 16 residues. For the CDR3, the DNA is TGTGCCACCAGCCGCAGGAGTGGGACAGGGTTCTACGAGCAGTACTTC. Translating it yields CATSRRSGTGFYEQYF.

The gene calls are TRBV2 and TRBJ2-7; D might be TRBD2 (6 bases). The CDR3 length is 12 residues. Germline lookup yields CDR1 SNHLY and CDR2 FYNNEI. V was trimmed by 6 bases and J by 4 bases, leaving 10 bases between them. The chain's CDR3 is CASRGGLYEQYF. The CDR3 nucleotides are TGTGCCAGCAGGGGGGGACTTTACGAGCAGTACTTC.

A word on this clonotype: One junction end disagrees with the germline gene, perhaps due to a read error. The chain recombines TRBV7-9 with TRBJ1-5; a possible D gene is TRBD1 (6 bases). CDR1 and CDR2 (germline): SEHNR, FQNEAQ (reference sequence). The CDR3 sequence is 17 residues long. In DNA, the CDR3 is TGTGCCAGCAGCTTAGCCCGCGGACAGTTTAGCAATCGGCCCCAGCATTTT. This codes for CASSLARGQFSNRPQHF. Filled out from reference TRBV7-9 and TRBJ1-5, the complete variable domain reads DTGVSQNPRHKITKRGQNVTFRCDPISEHNRLYWYRQTLGQGPEFLTYFQNEAQLEKSRLLSDRFSAERPKGSFSTLEIQRTEQGDSAMYLCASSLARGQFSNRPQHFGDGTRLSIL.

CDR3 protein: CAIEVTQGAGANVLTF. CDR3 nucleotides: TGTGCCATCGAGGTCACGCAGGGGGCTGGGGCCAACGTCCTGACTTTC. J is TRBJ2-6 and V is TRBV10-3; TRBD1 agrees at 7 bases. J was trimmed by 2 bases and V by 8 bases; bases with no gene match: 9. Germline V gene data show CDR1 as ENHRY and CDR2 as SYGVKD. This CDR3 is 16 amino acids long.